These 14 T cell receptor beta chains share one sample of origin, sequenced in a study of cytomegalovirus exposure and HLA in healthy donors. Profiling relied on immunoSEQ multiplex PCR, and the TCRdb table lists in-frame clones only, not all of them. The repertoire holds approximately 100,000 clones, with roughly 87% as singletons. Sequencing was done on a sample of PBMCs. These receptors all stem from a man between 18 and 35 years old in good health and CMV-seropositive.

This clone was seen only once. The genes are TRBV11-2 and TRBJ2-4, with D perhaps TRBD2 (7 bases). Germline V lookup: CDR1 SGHAT, CDR2 FQNNGV. This CDR3 contains 15 residues. V lost 2 bases, J lost 6 bases, and 14 bases lay in between. CDR3 DNA: TGTGCCAGCAGCTTAAGGTCAGGGGAGGGAAACATTCAGTACTTC. Translating gives CASSLRSGEGNIQYF.

The rearrangement uses TRBV7-6 and TRBJ2-3; a weak D match, TRBD2 (6 bases). Looked up from germline, CDR1 is SGHVS and CDR2 is FNYEAQ. Trimming left V 0 bases short and J 6 bases short, with 19 bases between. This CDR3 comprises 17 residues. CDR3 bases: TGTGCCAGCAGCTTAGCGCCGGCACAGGAGGGAACGGATACGCAGTATTTT. It encodes CASSLAPAQEGTDTQYF.

With regard to this clone: At one end, the junction sequence differs from germline, possibly due to a read error. The chain links TRBV7-2 to TRBJ2-1; 10 positions match TRBD2. This CDR3 has 13 residues. Germline V gene sequence: CDR1 SGHTA, CDR2 FQGNSA. The CDR3 region has the DNA TGTGCCAGCAGCATAGCGGGGGGCAATGAGCAGTTCTTC. This translates into CASSIAGGNEQFF.

The J gene is TRBJ2-5, the V gene TRBV21-1; TRBD1 is taken as the D call from the table, unchecked against the DNA. TRBV21-1 is noted as a pseudogene. CDR3 length: 16 residues. The CDR3: CASEGTWTGGAGTQYF. CDR3 sequence (DNA): TGTGCCAGTGAGGGGACATGGACAGGGGGCGCCGGGACCCAGTACTTC.

The chain is built from TRBV18 and TRBJ2-1; D possibly corresponds to TRBD1 (6 bases). Germline CDR1 is KGHSH and CDR2 is LQKENI. The CDR3 spans 13 residues. V was shortened by 2 bases and J by 6 bases, with 8 bases between the two germline ends. The CDR3 spells CASSPKGGNEQFF. CDR3 coding DNA: TGTGCCAGCTCACCAAAAGGGGGCAATGAGCAGTTCTTC.

The J gene is TRBJ2-2, the V gene TRBV7-2; no firm D call. The CDR3 totals 12 residues. V was trimmed by 5 bases and J by 6 bases, leaving 7 bases between them. CDR1 and CDR2 from the germline V gene are SGHTA and FQGNSA. In nucleotides, the CDR3 is TGTGCCAGCAGCGCCGGTGCCGGGGAGCTGTTTTTT. This sequence encodes CASSAGAGELFF.

The chain joins TRBV29-1 to TRBJ2-1, with D possibly matching TRBD1 (6 bases). V lost 6 bases and J 8 bases, leaving 17 bases between the germline ends. The CDR3 runs 13 residues. CDR1 SQVTM and CDR2 ANQGSEA come from the germline V gene. Here the CDR3 DNA reads TGCAGCGTCGATCGACAGGTCGGGGATGAGCAGTTCTTC. Protein product: CSVDRQVGDEQFF.

In DNA form, the CDR3 reads TGTGCCACCTCCCGGATACAGGGGATCGGTCAGCCCCAGCATTTT. It codes for CATSRIQGIGQPQHF. The chain has TRBV27 and TRBJ1-5; 7 positions agree with TRBD1. In germline, CDR1 is MNHEY, CDR2 SMNVEV (reference sequence). The CDR3 totals 15 residues. V shed 10 bases and J 6 bases; nucleotides not matched to a gene: 15.

A word on this clone: In the same sample, other DNA sequences code for this CDR3. The chain joins TRBV9 to TRBJ1-6, with D possibly being TRBD1 (6 bases). With 3 bases removed from V and 10 bases from J, the gap between germline ends came to 17 bases. Looked up from germline, CDR1 is SGDLS and CDR2 is YYNGEE. This CDR3 region has 15 residues. The DNA of the CDR3 is TGTGCCAGCAGCGAAGCCACAGGGCCCAACTCACCCCTCCACTTT. It translates to CASSEATGPNSPLHF. The full variable domain, its missing parts supplied by reference TRBV9 and TRBJ1-6, is DSGVTQTPKHLITATGQRVTLRCSPRSGDLSVYWYQQSLDQGLQFLIQYYNGEERAKGNILERFSAQQFPDLHSELNLSSLELGDSALYFCASSEATGPNSPLHFGNGTRLTVT.

V and J are TRBV28 and TRBJ1-5; weak D call: TRBD1 (6 bases). Trimming left V 3 bases short and J 5 bases short, with 11 bases between. From germline, CDR1 is MDHEN and CDR2 SYDVKM. The CDR3 runs 14 residues. CDR3 DNA: TGTGCCAGCAGTTTCGGACAGACTCATCAGCCCCAGCATTTT. This encodes CASSFGQTHQPQHF.

This chain links TRBV28 with TRBJ2-5; 8 positions agree with TRBD1. This CDR3 has 14 residues. CDR1 and CDR2 from the germline V gene are MDHEN and SYDVKM. The trim removed 5 bases at V and 4 bases at J, leaving 6 bases unmatched. The CDR3 region has the DNA TGTGCCAGCAGTACCCAGGGGGCGGGAGAGACCCAGTACTTC. This codes for CASSTQGAGETQYF.

The chain employs TRBV18 and TRBJ1-4, with D unresolved. Germline lookup yields CDR1 KGHSH and CDR2 LQKENI. The CDR3 extends over 15 amino acids. Trimming pared 3 bases from V and 6 bases from J, leaving 14 bases between. This CDR3 reads CASSPVSNGHEKLFF. In DNA form, the CDR3 reads TGTGCCAGCTCACCGGTTTCTAATGGGCATGAAAAACTGTTTTTT.

V and J are TRBV28 and TRBJ1-1; no clear D gene. The CDR3 consists of 12 residues. Per germline, CDR1 MDHEN and CDR2 SYDVKM. Trimming left V 7 bases short and J 3 bases short, with 9 bases between. CDR3 in DNA: TGTGCCAGCATAACTTCCCACACTGAAGCTTTCTTT. It encodes CASITSHTEAFF. Supplemented by reference TRBV28 and TRBJ1-1, the full variable domain reads DVKVTQSSRYLVKRTGEKVFLECVQDMDHENMFWYRQDPGLGLRLIYFSYDVKMKEKGDIPEGYSVSREKKERFSLILESASTNQTSMYLCASITSHTEAFFGQGTRLTVV.

The chain is built from TRBV19 and TRBJ2-1, with D perhaps TRBD2 (5 bases). Per the germline V gene, CDR1 is LNHDA and CDR2 is SQIVND (reference sequence). V gave up 3 bases and J gave up 0 bases, with 12 bases separating them. The CDR3 consists of 16 residues. In DNA, the CDR3 is TGTGCCAGTAGTATTAAGGAGGCTAGCTCCTACAATGAGCAGTTCTTC. Its translation is CASSIKEASSYNEQFF.